A single sample is the source of the 21 T cell receptor beta chains below, sequenced in a study of radiation and T cells in renal cell carcinoma. TCRdb's copy holds only in-frame clones and misses some; the assay was immunoSEQ multiplex PCR. Of about 150,000 clones detected, around 90% appear once; the ten largest clones hold 4.1%. Time point here: baseline pretreatment blood. The treatment is: 15 Gy SBRT to primary tumor, nephrectomy 4 weeks later. This material consisted of blood, taken from a patient whose treatment included radiotherapy and nephrectomy. These receptor sequences come from a woman in her seventies with renal cell carcinoma.

The rearrangement links TRBV5-4 to TRBJ2-5; perhaps TRBD2 as D (5 bases). V was trimmed by 2 bases and J by 0 bases, leaving 8 bases between them. CDR3 length: 14 amino acids. Germline CDR1 and CDR2: SGHNT and YYREEE (reference sequence). The CDR3 is CASSFDYNQETQYF. The CDR3 DNA follows: TGTGCCAGCAGCTTTGACTACAACCAAGAGACCCAGTACTTC.

The chain is built from TRBV2 and TRBJ1-5; D gene uncertain. Germline CDR1 SNHLY, CDR2 FYNNEI. The CDR3 is 11 amino acids. Between the trimmed V and J ends, which lost 5 bases and 5 bases, there was a span of 4 bases. The CDR3 sequence: CASSRDQPQHF. CDR3 in DNA: TGTGCCAGCAGTAGGGATCAGCCCCAGCATTTT. Full variable domain (missing parts from reference TRBV2 and TRBJ1-5): EPEVTQTPSHQVTQMGQEVILRCVPISNHLYFYWYRQILGQKVEFLVSFYNNEISEKSEIFDDQFSVERPDGSNFTLKIRSTKLEDSAMYFCASSRDQPQHFGDGTRLSIL.

The rearrangement uses TRBV27 and TRBJ1-2; tentative D call: TRBD1 (5 bases). V dropped 6 bases and J dropped 4 bases, with 21 bases sitting between them. This CDR3 spans 16 amino acids. Germline lookup yields CDR1 MNHEY and CDR2 SMNVEV (reference sequence). Here the CDR3 reads CASSPRGGGVIYGYTF. The CDR3 DNA reads TGTGCCAGCAGCCCTCGGGGGGGAGGGGTAATCTATGGCTACACCTTC.

This clone occurred a few times. The rearrangement joins TRBV5-1 to TRBJ1-1; the match to TRBD1 covers 7 bases. This CDR3 spans 15 amino acids. J lost 5 bases, V lost 0 bases, and 7 bases had no gene match. The germline V gene encodes CDR1 SGHRS and CDR2 YFSETQ. In DNA form, the CDR3 reads TGCGCCAGCAGCTTGGACCCGAAGGGGGCAACTGAAGCTTTCTTT. Amino acid sequence: CASSLDPKGATEAFF.

The CDR3 spells CASSLRGGNEQFF. As DNA, the CDR3 is TGTGCCAGCAGCCTCAGGGGAGGTAACGAGCAGTTCTTC. J is TRBJ2-1 and V is TRBV7-2, with D perhaps matching TRBD1 or TRBD2 (6 bases each). Looked up from germline, CDR1 is SGHTA and CDR2 is FQGNSA. V shed 5 bases and J shed 10 bases, with 15 bases lying between them. The CDR3 is 13 amino acids.

The chain links TRBV7-9 to TRBJ1-4, with D unclear. Trimming pared 2 bases from V and 8 bases from J, leaving 3 bases between. The germline gives CDR1 SEHNR, CDR2 FQNEAQ (reference sequence). The CDR3 contains 11 residues. CDR3 amino acids: CASSLREKLFF. CDR3 nucleotide sequence: TGTGCCAGCAGCTTACGGGAAAAACTGTTTTTT.

The V and J genes are TRBV9 and TRBJ1-6; 7 nucleotides agree with TRBD1. The V and J ends lost 3 bases and 7 bases, in that order; junction bases with no gene match: 7. The CDR3 contains 15 residues. Looked up from germline, CDR1 is SGDLS and CDR2 is YYNGEE. CDR3: CASSDEQGINSPLHF. Here the CDR3 DNA reads TGTGCCAGCAGCGACGAACAGGGGATCAATTCACCCCTCCACTTT.

The V call is TRBV19, the J call TRBJ1-5; 8 bases align to TRBD1. The CDR3 runs to 18 residues. Germline CDR1 LNHDA, CDR2 SQIVND (reference sequence). Trimming cost V 3 bases and J 6 bases; bases outside gene matches: 16. CDR3 sequence: CASSINTGGTIEGQPQHF. CDR3 DNA: TGTGCCAGTAGTATTAACACAGGGGGGACTATTGAGGGTCAGCCCCAGCATTTT. The whole variable domain, filled in from reference TRBV19 and TRBJ1-5, reads DGGITQSPKYLFRKEGQNVTLSCEQNLNHDAMYWYRQDPGQGLRLIYYSQIVNDFQKGDIAEGYSVSREKKESFPLTVTSAQKNPTAFYLCASSINTGGTIEGQPQHFGDGTRLSIL.

This chain joins TRBV5-4 and TRBJ2-2, with TRBD2 as a possible D gene (6 bases). V lost 4 bases, J lost 6 bases, and 16 bases lay in between. Looked up from germline, CDR1 is SGHNT and CDR2 is YYREEE (reference sequence). The CDR3 sequence is 15 residues long. The CDR3: CASSPRAGTPGELFF. In DNA form, the CDR3 reads TGTGCCAGCAGCCCTCGGGCGGGAACACCCGGGGAGCTGTTTTTT.

The chain carries TRBV14 and TRBJ2-7; 11 bases match TRBD1. Losses at the gene ends were 4 bases for V and 3 bases for J; bases not matched to a gene: 5. Looked up from germline, CDR1 is SGHDN and CDR2 is FVKESK. The CDR3 runs 15 residues. The DNA for the CDR3 is TGTGCCAGCAGCCCCGGGACAGGGGGTTACTACGAGCAGTACTTC. This sequence encodes CASSPGTGGYYEQYF. The variable domain in full, with the rest retrieved from reference TRBV14 and TRBJ2-7, is EAGVTQFPSHSVIEKGQTVTLRCDPISGHDNLYWYRRVMGKEIKFLLHFVKESKQDESGMPNNRFLAERTGGTYSTLKVQPAELEDSGVYFCASSPGTGGYYEQYFGPGTRLTVT.

This clone was recorded once. The chain has TRBV4-3 and TRBJ2-2; the D is unclear. V lost 4 bases, J lost 1 base, and 7 bases lay in between. The CDR3 loop spans 14 amino acids. Germline CDR1 LGHNA, CDR2 YSLEER. CDR3 protein: CASSLKRNTGELFF. The CDR3 DNA is TGCGCCAGCAGCCTTAAACGGAACACCGGGGAGCTGTTTTTT.

This clone has only a few counts. The V call is TRBV7-9, the J call TRBJ2-3; D is possibly TRBD2 (5 bases). The CDR3 runs to 15 residues. The V and J ends lost 3 bases and 3 bases respectively, with 13 bases between them. The germline V gene encodes CDR1 SEHNR and CDR2 FQNEAQ (reference sequence). In nucleotides, the CDR3 is TGTGCCAGCAGCTTTAGAGGGTTAGGGACAGATACGCAGTATTTT. This encodes CASSFRGLGTDTQYF.

This clone has just one count. Mismatch with germline at one junction end may stem from a read error. J is TRBJ1-2 and V is TRBV10-2; D not certain. The CDR3 length is 13 residues. CDR1 is WSHSY, CDR2 SAAADI, per germline. In DNA form, the CDR3 reads TGCGCCAGCAGTGCCGGGCCTAAATATGGCTACACCTTC. Protein product: CASSAGPKYGYTF.

The chain carries TRBV5-6 and TRBJ1-4, with TRBD1 as a possible D gene (6 bases). This CDR3 spans 16 amino acids. CDR1 and CDR2 (germline): SGHDT, YYEEEE. V gave up 2 bases and J gave up 8 bases, with 19 bases separating them. Written as DNA, the CDR3 is TGTGCCAGCAGCTTCAGATCGACAGGCATCAACGAAAAACTGTTTTTT. It is translated as CASSFRSTGINEKLFF.

The rearrangement links TRBV12-5 to TRBJ1-1; D perhaps matches TRBD1 (5 bases). Germline loops: CDR1 LGHNT, CDR2 FRNRAP. The V gene lost 2 bases and the J gene lost 3 bases, with 10 bases spanning the gap. The CDR3 has 14 amino acids. The CDR3 loop reads CASGLTRQYTEAFF. The CDR3 DNA reads TGTGCTAGTGGTTTGACTCGACAGTACACTGAAGCTTTCTTT.

The rearrangement uses TRBV7-2 and TRBJ2-7; 8 nucleotides align to TRBD1. V lost 5 bases, J lost 1 base, and 7 bases stayed unmatched. The germline V gene encodes CDR1 SGHTA and CDR2 FQGNSA. The CDR3 totals 15 residues. The CDR3 DNA follows: TGTGCCAGCAGCGTTGGGCAGGGGGCTTCCTACGAGCAGTACTTC. It yields the protein CASSVGQGASYEQYF.

V usage is TRBV27 and J usage is TRBJ1-4; 8 nucleotides match TRBD1. From germline, CDR1 is MNHEY and CDR2 SMNVEV (reference sequence). CDR3 length: 15 residues. The J segment lost 3 bases and the V segment lost 7 bases, leaving 7 bases of the junction unmatched. In DNA, the CDR3 is TGTGCCAGCAAACCAGGGGGCGCGGCTAATGAAAAACTGTTTTTT. This sequence encodes CASKPGGAANEKLFF.

The chain is built from TRBV29-1 and TRBJ2-5; 8 bases map to TRBD1. This CDR3 is built from 14 residues. The germline gives CDR1 SQVTM, CDR2 ANQGSEA. With V trimmed by 5 bases and J by 0 bases, 5 bases remained unmatched. The CDR3 DNA reads TGCAGCGTTACCCGGACAGGGAACCAAGAGACCCAGTACTTC. It encodes CSVTRTGNQETQYF. Filled out from reference TRBV29-1 and TRBJ2-5, the complete variable domain reads SAVISQKPSRDICQRGTSLTIQCQVDSQVTMMFWYRQQPGQSLTLIATANQGSEATYESGFVIDKFPISRPNLTFSTLTVSNMSPEDSSIYLCSVTRTGNQETQYFGPGTRLLVL.

The rearrangement links TRBV7-9 to TRBJ1-5; D is unresolved. V was cut by 1 base and J by 3 bases, with 1 base left in between. Germline V gene lookup returns CDR1 SEHNR and CDR2 FQNEAQ (reference sequence). This CDR3 spans 12 amino acids. The chain's CDR3 is CASSLDNQPQHF. The CDR3 region has the DNA TGTGCCAGCAGCTTAGACAATCAGCCCCAGCATTTT.

The chain recombines TRBV27 with TRBJ2-7, with no clear D. This CDR3 spans 14 amino acids. V lost 4 bases and J lost 4, with 14 bases in between. CDR1 is MNHEY, CDR2 SMNVEV, per germline (reference sequence). The CDR3 nucleotides read TGTGCCAGCAGTTCCTTGGACGGAAAATACGAGCAGTACTTC. Its protein product is CASSSLDGKYEQYF.

The V and J genes are TRBV19 and TRBJ2-2, with 13 bases lining up with TRBD2. Germline CDR1 and CDR2: LNHDA and SQIVND (reference sequence). V lost 6 bases to trimming and J lost 0 bases; unmatched junction nucleotides: 10. The CDR3 is made up of 19 amino acids. Here the CDR3 DNA reads TGTGCCAGTAGATCGGTTGGACTAGCGGGGGACTCGAACACCGGGGAGCTGTTTTTT. This encodes CASRSVGLAGDSNTGELFF.